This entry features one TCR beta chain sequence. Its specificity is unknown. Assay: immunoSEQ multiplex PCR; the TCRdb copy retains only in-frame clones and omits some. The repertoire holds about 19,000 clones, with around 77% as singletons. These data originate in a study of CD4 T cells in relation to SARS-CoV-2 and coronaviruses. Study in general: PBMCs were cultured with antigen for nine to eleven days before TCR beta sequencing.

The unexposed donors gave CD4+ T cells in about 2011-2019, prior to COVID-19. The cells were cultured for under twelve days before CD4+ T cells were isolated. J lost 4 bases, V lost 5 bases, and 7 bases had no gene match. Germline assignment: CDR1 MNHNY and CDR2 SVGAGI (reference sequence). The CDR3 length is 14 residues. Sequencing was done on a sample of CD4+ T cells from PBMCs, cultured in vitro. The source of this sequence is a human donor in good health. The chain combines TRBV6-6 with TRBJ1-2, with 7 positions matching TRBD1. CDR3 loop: CASSATGPGYGYTF. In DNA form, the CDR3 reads TGTGCCAGCAGTGCGACAGGGCCTGGCTATGGCTACACCTTC.